This TCR beta chain was documented in a study of blood T cell repertoires in COVID-19. Across the study: The origin of the acute and convalescent COVID-19 samples was the United States, Italy and Spain. In each case, the material was cDNA or gDNA derived from T cells, B-cell-depleted T cells, or PBMCs.

Per the study methods: Amplification of reference gene primers was used by the study to estimate nucleated cell counts. Measured with immunoSEQ multiplex PCR; TCRdb has only the in-frame clones, and not every one. That table furnishes V, J and clone size, whereas the DNA furnished D and trimming. The table lists over 60,000 clones, around 80% of them singletons. The CDR3 loop spans 13 amino acids. The V gene end was trimmed by 6 bases and the J gene end by 8 bases; junction bases not matched to a gene: 9. Germline CDR1 reads MNHEY; CDR2 reads SVGAGI. This clonotype originated in a human donor in a cohort sampled during active COVID-19. This rearrangement joins TRBV6-5 to TRBJ1-2; 7 positions agree with TRBD1. The sequenced sample consisted of peripheral blood. The CDR3 here is CASRITGAIGYTF. The CDR3 DNA reads TGTGCCAGCAGGATAACAGGGGCCATCGGCTACACCTTC.